This T cell receptor beta chain was sequenced for a study of blood T cells in healthy people across ages. Study-wide results and caveats: Older individuals had lower TCR beta diversity per million T cells (the decline was roughly linear). PBMCs went unsorted, and a conclusive naive versus antigen-experienced comparison was therefore prevented.

To note about this clonotype: Its specificity is not known.

Trimming cost V 0 bases and J 6 bases; bases outside gene matches: 3. The CDR3 sequence is 16 residues long. The second PCR ran about 6 to 12 cycles with a sample-barcoded 5' primer and J-beta primers. In TCRdb, the 5' RACE reads were re-called with MiXCR into one record per CDR3 protein. This sample yields 850,000 to 1,300,000 distinct CDR3 sequences, of which over 35% are seen a single time; under 20% belongs to the top ten. The sample taken for sequencing was blood. The chain couples TRBV12-3 or TRBV12-4 to TRBJ1-4; 11 bases align to TRBD1. The receptor was isolated from a woman aged 55-70 years in good health. CDR3: CASSLAPGQGDEKLFF. The CDR3 region has the DNA TGTGCCAGCAGTTTAGCTCCGGGACAGGGGGATGAAAAACTGTTTTTT.